The clone carrying this T cell receptor (beta chain) was counted between two and nine times. The CDR3 contains 15 residues. V shed 4 bases, J shed 3 bases, and the junction held 1 base outside the gene matches. CDR1 and CDR2 (germline): LGHDT, YNNKEL (reference sequence). The data derive from a study of early T cells in non-severe SARS-CoV-2 infection. Individual cDNA molecules each received unique molecular identifiers attached to them. Each CDR3 protein gets one entry after TCRdb re-called the 5' RACE reads with MiXCR. The sample carries around 27,000 distinct CDR3 sequences, roughly 5% recorded once.

Sequenced: whole blood. The rearrangement links TRBV3-1 to TRBJ2-1, with 12 bases aligning to TRBD2. The TCR sequence derives from an adult who was a healthcare worker with PCR-confirmed SARS-CoV-2 infection or an uninfected control (not recorded which). The CDR3 DNA reads TGTGCCAGCAGCCGACTAGCGGGGGTCTACAATGAGCAGTTCTTC. This translates into CASSRLAGVYNEQFF.